This TCR beta chain was sequenced in a study of CD8 T cells in Susac syndrome. The authors reverse transcribed 0.5 to 1 ug RNA with random hexamers. TCR beta CDR3 was amplified by immunoSEQ multiplex PCR. This amplification extended across 54 Vbeta and 13 Jbeta segments. One entry per CDR3 protein, called by TCRdb with MiXCR from the immunoSEQ multiplex PCR reads. Here the sample spans about 200,000 distinct CDR3 sequences, approximately 95% being singletons. Controls matched for sex and age were healthy donors. Bulk CD8+ and CD4+ cells came from magnetic negative isolation; CD8+ TEMRA by FACS. The sequence derives from a human donor in good health. Sequencing input: CD4+ T cells from PBMCs.

CDR3 residues: CAAGRLAGGPTDTQYF. Here the CDR3 DNA reads TGTGCCGCAGGTCGGCTAGCGGGGGGGCCGACAGATACGCAGTATTTT. V is TRBV5-6 and J is TRBJ2-3, with 12 bases matching TRBD2. The CDR3 covers 16 residues. The J segment lost 3 bases and the V segment lost 10 bases, leaving 12 bases of the junction unmatched. Germline loops: CDR1 SGHDT, CDR2 YYEEEE.